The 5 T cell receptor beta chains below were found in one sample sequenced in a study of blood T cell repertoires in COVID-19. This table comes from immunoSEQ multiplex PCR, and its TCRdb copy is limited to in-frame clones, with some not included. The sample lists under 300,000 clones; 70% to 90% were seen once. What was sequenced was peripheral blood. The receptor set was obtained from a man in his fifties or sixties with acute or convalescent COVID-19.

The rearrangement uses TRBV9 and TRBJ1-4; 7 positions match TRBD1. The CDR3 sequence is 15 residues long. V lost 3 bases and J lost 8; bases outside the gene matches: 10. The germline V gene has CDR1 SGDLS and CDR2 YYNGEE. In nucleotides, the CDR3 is TGTGCCAGCAGCGCAGAGGGGGCTCGGTACGAAAAACTGTTTTTT. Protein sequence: CASSAEGARYEKLFF.

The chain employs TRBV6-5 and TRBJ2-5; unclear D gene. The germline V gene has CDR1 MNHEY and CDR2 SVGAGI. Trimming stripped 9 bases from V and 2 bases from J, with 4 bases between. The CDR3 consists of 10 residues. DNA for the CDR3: TGTGCCAGTAAACAAGAGACCCAGTACTTC. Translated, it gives CASKQETQYF.

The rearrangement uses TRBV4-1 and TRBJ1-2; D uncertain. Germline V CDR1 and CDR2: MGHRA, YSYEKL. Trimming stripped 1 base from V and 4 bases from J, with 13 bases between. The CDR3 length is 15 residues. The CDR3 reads CASSQVGRGSYGYTF. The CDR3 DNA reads TGCGCCAGCAGCCAAGTCGGCCGTGGGAGCTATGGCTACACCTTC.

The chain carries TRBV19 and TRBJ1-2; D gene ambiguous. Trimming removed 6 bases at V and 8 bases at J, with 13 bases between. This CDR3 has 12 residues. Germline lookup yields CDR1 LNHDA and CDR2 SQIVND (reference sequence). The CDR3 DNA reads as TGTGCCAGTAGGGAGCGGGGTACGGGCTACACCTTC. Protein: CASRERGTGYTF.

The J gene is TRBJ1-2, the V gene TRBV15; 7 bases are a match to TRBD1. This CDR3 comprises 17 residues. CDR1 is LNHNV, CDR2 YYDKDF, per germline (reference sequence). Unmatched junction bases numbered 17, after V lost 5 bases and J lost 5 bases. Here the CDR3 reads CATSEPGQWYYGYGYTF. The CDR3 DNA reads TGTGCCACCAGCGAACCGGGACAGTGGTATTACGGGTATGGCTACACCTTC.